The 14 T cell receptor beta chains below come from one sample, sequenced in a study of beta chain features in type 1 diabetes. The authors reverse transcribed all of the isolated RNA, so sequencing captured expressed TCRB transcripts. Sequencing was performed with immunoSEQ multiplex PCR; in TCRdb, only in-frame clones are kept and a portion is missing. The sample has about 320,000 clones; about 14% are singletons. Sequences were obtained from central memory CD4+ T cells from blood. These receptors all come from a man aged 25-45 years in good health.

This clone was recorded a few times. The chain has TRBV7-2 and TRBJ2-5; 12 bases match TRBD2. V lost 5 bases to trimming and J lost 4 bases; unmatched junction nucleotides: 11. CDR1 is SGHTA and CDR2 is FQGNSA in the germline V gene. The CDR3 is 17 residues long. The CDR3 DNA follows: TGTGCCAGCAGCGAACGCAGGCTAGCGGGAGGGACAGAGACCCAGTACTTC. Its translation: CASSERRLAGGTETQYF.

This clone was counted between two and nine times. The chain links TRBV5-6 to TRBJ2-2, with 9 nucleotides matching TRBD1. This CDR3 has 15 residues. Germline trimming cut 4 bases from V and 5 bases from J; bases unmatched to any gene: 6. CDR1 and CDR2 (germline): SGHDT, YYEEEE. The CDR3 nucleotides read TGTGCCAGCAGCGTTTGGGACAGGGTGACCGGGGAGCTGTTTTTT. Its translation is CASSVWDRVTGELFF.

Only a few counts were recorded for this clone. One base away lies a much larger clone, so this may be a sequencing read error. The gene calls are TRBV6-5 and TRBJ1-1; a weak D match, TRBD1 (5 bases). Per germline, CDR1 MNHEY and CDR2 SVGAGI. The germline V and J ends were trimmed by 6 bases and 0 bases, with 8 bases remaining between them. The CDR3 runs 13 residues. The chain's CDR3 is CASSRQLNTEAFF. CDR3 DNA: TGTGCCAGCAGCCGACAGTTGAACACTGAAGCTTTCTTT.

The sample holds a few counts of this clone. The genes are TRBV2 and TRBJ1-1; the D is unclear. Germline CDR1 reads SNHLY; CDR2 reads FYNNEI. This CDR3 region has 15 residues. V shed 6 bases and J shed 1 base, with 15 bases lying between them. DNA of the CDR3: TGTGCCAGCAGGACCGAAGCGACCCCGAACACTGAAGCTTTCTTT. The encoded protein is CASRTEATPNTEAFF.

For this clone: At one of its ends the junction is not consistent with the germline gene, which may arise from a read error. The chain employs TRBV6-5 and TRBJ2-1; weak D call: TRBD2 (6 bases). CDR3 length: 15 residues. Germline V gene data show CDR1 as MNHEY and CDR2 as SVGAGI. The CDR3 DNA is TGTGCCAGCAGTTACTCGACGGGAGCATCCAATGAGCAGCTCTTC. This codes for CASSYSTGASNEQLF.

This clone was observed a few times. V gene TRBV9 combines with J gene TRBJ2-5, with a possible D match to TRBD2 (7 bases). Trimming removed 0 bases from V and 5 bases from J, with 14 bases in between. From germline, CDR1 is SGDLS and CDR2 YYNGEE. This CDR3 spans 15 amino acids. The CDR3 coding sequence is TGTGCCAGCAGCGTAGACGGGGGGCCCTGGGAGACCCAGTACTTC. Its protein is CASSVDGGPWETQYF.

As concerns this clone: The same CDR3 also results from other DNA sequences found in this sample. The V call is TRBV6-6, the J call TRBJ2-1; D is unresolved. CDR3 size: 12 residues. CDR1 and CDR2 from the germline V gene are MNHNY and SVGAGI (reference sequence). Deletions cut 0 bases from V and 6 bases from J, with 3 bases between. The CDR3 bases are TGTGCCAGCAGTTACTCTGGCAATGAGCAGTTCTTC. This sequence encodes CASSYSGNEQFF.

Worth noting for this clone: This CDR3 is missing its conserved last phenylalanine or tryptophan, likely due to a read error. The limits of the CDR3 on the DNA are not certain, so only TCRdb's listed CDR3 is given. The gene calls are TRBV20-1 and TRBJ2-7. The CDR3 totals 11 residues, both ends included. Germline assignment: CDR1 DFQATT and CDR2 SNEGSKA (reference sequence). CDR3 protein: CSATWLCAIEY.

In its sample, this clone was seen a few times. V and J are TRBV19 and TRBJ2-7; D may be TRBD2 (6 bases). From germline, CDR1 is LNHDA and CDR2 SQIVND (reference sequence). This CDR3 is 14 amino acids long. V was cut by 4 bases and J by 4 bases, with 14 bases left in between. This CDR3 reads CASSSRGYFYEQYF. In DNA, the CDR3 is TGTGCCAGTAGTAGCCGGGGGTATTTTTACGAGCAGTACTTC.

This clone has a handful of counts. The CDR3 sequence: CASSLGRDRGLYNEQFF. The CDR3 DNA is TGTGCCAGCAGTTTAGGCCGGGACAGGGGGCTGTACAATGAGCAGTTCTTC. The rearrangement links TRBV27 to TRBJ2-1; TRBD1 aligns across 12 bases. The CDR3 consists of 17 residues. Trimming at V came to 2 bases and at J to 4 bases, leaving 6 bases not matched to a gene. Germline V lookup: CDR1 MNHEY, CDR2 SMNVEV (reference sequence).

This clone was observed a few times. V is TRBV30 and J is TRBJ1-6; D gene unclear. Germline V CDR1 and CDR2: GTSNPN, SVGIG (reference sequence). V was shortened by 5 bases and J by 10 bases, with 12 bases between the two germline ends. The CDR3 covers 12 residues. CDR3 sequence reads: CAWSLDQSPLHF. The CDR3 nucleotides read TGTGCCTGGTCTTTGGACCAATCACCCCTCCACTTT.

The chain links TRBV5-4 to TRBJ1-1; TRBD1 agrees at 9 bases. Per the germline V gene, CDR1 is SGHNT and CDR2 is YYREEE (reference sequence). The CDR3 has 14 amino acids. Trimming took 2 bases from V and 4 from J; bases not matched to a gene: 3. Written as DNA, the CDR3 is TGTGCCAGCAGCTTTAGGGACAGGGTCACTGAAGCTTTCTTT. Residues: CASSFRDRVTEAFF. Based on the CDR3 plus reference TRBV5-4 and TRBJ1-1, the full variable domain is ETGVTQSPTHLIKTRGQQVTLRCSSQSGHNTVSWYQQALGQGPQFIFQYYREEENGRGNFPPRFSGLQFPNYSSELNVNALELDDSALYLCASSFRDRVTEAFFGQGTRLTVV.

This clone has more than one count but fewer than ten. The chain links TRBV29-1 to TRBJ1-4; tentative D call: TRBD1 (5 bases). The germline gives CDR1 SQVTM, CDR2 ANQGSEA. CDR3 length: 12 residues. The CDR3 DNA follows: TGCTCCGCGGGACGGTCTAATGAAAAACTGTTTTTT. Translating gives CSAGRSNEKLFF.

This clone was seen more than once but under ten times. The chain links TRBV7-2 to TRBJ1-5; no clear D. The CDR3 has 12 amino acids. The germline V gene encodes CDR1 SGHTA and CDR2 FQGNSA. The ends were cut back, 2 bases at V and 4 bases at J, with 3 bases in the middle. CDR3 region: CASSLSNQPQHF. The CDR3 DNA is TGTGCCAGCAGCTTATCAAATCAGCCCCAGCATTTT.